This T cell receptor (beta chain) comes out of a study of shared clonotypes between healthy human individuals. At the level of the study: Donors were a couple of women and a few men aged 18 to 49.

An even split of each subset's genomic DNA across several immunoSEQ plates was performed. TCRdb keeps only in-frame clones here, not all; method: immunoSEQ multiplex PCR. This sample has about 480,000 clones; 75% to 85% occur once, and the top ten carry 10% to 15%. This CDR3 comprises 14 residues. CDR1 is SGHNT, CDR2 YYREEE, per germline (reference sequence). V was clipped by 1 base and J by 0 bases, with 8 bases between them. The TCR originated in a woman aged 40 to 55 in good health. Some clones in this sample may be carry-over from other donors' samples. The specimen sequenced was PBMCs. V and J are TRBV5-4 and TRBJ2-7; tentative D call: TRBD2 (6 bases). The CDR3 nucleotides read TGTGCCAGCAGCTTGCGGGAGTCCTCCTACGAGCAGTACTTC. Protein: CASSLRESSYEQYF.